The clone carrying this T cell receptor beta chain was seen a handful of times. Its antigen is still unknown. This specimen comes from a study of response to subunit inactivated influenza vaccine. Regarding the study as a whole: Authors suggested each seasonal influenza vaccination recruits few new T cells.

V was shortened by 6 bases and J by 0 bases, with 6 bases between the two germline ends. The CDR3 has 13 amino acids. Using its own MiXCR run on the RT-PCR reads, TCRdb lists one record per CDR3 protein. The repertoire holds 500,000 to 550,000 distinct CDR3 sequences, roughly 25% seen once, with approximately 2.9% in the top ten. The sample was also reused in another study, on T cells expressing NK-cell markers. That investigation notes: It was by 5'RACE template switching with UMIs that TCR beta cDNA was made. Repertoires of TCR beta were obtained from T cells sorted as CD3+CD56+NKG2C+, CD3+CD56+NKG2C- and CD3+CD56-NKG2C+. Seven donors tested HCMV-seropositive and one tested seronegative among the eight sequenced.

The clonotype was recovered from a man aged 50 or older who received an inactivated influenza vaccine. The source was CD4+ T cells sorted from PBMCs, collected 11 to 12 days after vaccination. The chain is built from TRBV12-3 or TRBV12-4 and TRBJ1-3, with D uncertain. The CDR3 nucleotides are TGTGCCAGCAGAATAAGCTCTGGAAACACCATATATTTT. Translating gives CASRISSGNTIYF.